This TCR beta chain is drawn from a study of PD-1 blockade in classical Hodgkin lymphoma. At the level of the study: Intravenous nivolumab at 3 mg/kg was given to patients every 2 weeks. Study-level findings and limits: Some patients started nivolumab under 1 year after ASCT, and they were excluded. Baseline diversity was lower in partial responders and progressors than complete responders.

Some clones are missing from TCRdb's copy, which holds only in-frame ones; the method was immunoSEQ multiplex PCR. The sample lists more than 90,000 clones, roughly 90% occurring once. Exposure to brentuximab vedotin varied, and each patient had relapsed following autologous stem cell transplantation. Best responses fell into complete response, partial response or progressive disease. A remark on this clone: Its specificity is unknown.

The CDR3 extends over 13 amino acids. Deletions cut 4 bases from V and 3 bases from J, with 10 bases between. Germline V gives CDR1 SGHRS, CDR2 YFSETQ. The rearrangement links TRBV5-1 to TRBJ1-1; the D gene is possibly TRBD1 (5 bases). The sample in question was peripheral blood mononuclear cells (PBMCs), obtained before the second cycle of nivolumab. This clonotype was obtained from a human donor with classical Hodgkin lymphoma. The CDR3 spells CASSPDIDTEAFF. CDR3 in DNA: TGCGCCAGCAGCCCGGACATCGACACTGAAGCTTTCTTT.